A selection of T cell receptor beta chains follows, all from one sample in a study of Ad26.COV2.S vaccination and SARS-CoV-2 variants. Sequenced by immunoSEQ multiplex PCR; TCRdb stores in-frame clones only, minus some. The sample consists of 350,000 to 600,000 clones, 80% to 90% of them appearing once. The input for sequencing was peripheral blood, taken in a trial of Ad26.COV2.S vaccine versus placebo. The receptors come from a person between 18 and 65 years old who received the Ad26.COV2.S COVID-19 vaccine or a placebo. CDR3s include the opening cysteine and the closing phenylalanine or tryptophan. A D gene is named only where the DNA matches it firmly. Clone size appears in some rows only: once, few, many, or a class for an expanded clone.

d_call: TRBD1; j_call: TRBJ1-5; v_call: TRBV16; clone_size: -; cdr3_aa: CASSQSGQGNQPQHF; cdr3_nt: TGTGCCAGCAGCCAATCGGGACAGGGCAATCAGCCCCAGCATTTT
d_call: -; j_call: TRBJ1-1; v_call: TRBV3-1/TRBV3-2; clone_size: -; cdr3_aa: CASSQTEVAEAFF; cdr3_nt: TGTGCCAGCAGCCAAACGGAAGTTGCTGAAGCTTTCTTT
d_call: TRBD1; j_call: TRBJ1-2; v_call: TRBV3-1/TRBV3-2; clone_size: -; cdr3_aa: CASRLQGAGGYTF; cdr3_nt: TGTGCCAGCAGGCTACAGGGGGCCGGTGGCTACACCTTC
d_call: -; j_call: TRBJ2-7; v_call: TRBV10-2; clone_size: -; cdr3_aa: CASSEFYEQYF; cdr3_nt: TGCGCCAGCAGTGAGTTCTACGAGCAGTACTTC
d_call: -; j_call: TRBJ1-5; v_call: TRBV30; clone_size: -; cdr3_aa: CAWSSVAGQPQHF; cdr3_nt: TGTGCCTGGAGTTCGGTCGCTGGACAGCCCCAGCATTTT
d_call: -; j_call: TRBJ2-7; v_call: TRBV19; clone_size: once; cdr3_aa: CASSIGQYLSEQYF; cdr3_nt: TGTGCCAGTAGTATAGGACAGTACCTTTCCGAGCAGTACTTC
d_call: -; j_call: TRBJ2-5; v_call: TRBV12-3/TRBV12-4; clone_size: -; cdr3_aa: CASSRGPETQYF; cdr3_nt: TGTGCCAGCAGCCGGGGTCCCGAGACCCAGTACTTC
d_call: -; j_call: TRBJ1-2; v_call: TRBV6-5; clone_size: -; cdr3_aa: CASSSGVGGYTF; cdr3_nt: TGTGCCAGCAGCTCAGGGGTTGGTGGCTACACCTTC
d_call: -; j_call: TRBJ2-7; v_call: TRBV29-1; clone_size: few; cdr3_aa: CSVEAGWGEQYF; cdr3_nt: TGCAGCGTTGAGGCAGGTTGGGGAGAGCAGTACTTC
d_call: -; j_call: TRBJ1-1; v_call: TRBV30; clone_size: -; cdr3_aa: CAWSVGGWTEAFF; cdr3_nt: TGTGCCTGGAGTGTCGGAGGTTGGACTGAAGCTTTCTTT
d_call: -; j_call: TRBJ1-1; v_call: TRBV30; clone_size: -; cdr3_aa: CAWSVWESAEAFF; cdr3_nt: TGTGCCTGGAGTGTATGGGAGTCCGCTGAAGCTTTCTTT
d_call: -; j_call: TRBJ1-3; v_call: TRBV9; clone_size: once; cdr3_aa: CASSPVRGVGGNTIYF; cdr3_nt: TGTGCCAGCAGCCCGGTCAGGGGAGTGGGTGGAAACACCATATATTTT
d_call: -; j_call: TRBJ1-1; v_call: TRBV2; clone_size: -; cdr3_aa: CASTGHMNTEAFF; cdr3_nt: TGTGCCAGTACGGGACACATGAACACTGAAGCTTTCTTT
d_call: -; j_call: TRBJ2-3; v_call: TRBV29-1; clone_size: -; cdr3_aa: CSVGGDTQYF; cdr3_nt: TGCAGCGTGGGCGGAGATACGCAGTATTTT
d_call: TRBD1; j_call: TRBJ2-2; v_call: TRBV28; clone_size: -; cdr3_aa: CASSSQDRGETGELFF; cdr3_nt: TGTGCCAGCAGTTCTCAGGACAGGGGGGAGACCGGGGAGCTGTTTTTT
d_call: -; j_call: TRBJ2-7; v_call: TRBV11-2; clone_size: -; cdr3_aa: CASSLDPREQYF; cdr3_nt: TGTGCCAGCAGCTTAGATCCACGCGAGCAGTACTTC